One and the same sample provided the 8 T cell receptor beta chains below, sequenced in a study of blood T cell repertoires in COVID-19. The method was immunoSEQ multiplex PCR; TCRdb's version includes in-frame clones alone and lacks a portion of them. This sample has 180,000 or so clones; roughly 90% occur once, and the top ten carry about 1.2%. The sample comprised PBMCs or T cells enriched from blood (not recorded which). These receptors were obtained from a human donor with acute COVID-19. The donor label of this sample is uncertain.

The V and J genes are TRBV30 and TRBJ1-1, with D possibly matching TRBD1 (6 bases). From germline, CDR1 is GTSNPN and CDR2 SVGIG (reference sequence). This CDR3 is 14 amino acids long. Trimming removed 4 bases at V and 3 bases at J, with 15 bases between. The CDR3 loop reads CAWTGENRDTEAFF. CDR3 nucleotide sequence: TGTGCCTGGACAGGGGAAAATCGGGACACTGAAGCTTTCTTT.

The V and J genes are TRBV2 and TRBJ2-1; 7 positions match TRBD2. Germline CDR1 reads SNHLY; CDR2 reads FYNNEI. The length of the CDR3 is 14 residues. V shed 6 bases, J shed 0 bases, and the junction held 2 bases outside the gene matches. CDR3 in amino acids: CASRGGSSYNEQFF. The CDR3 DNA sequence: TGTGCCAGCAGGGGGGGGAGCTCCTACAATGAGCAGTTCTTC.

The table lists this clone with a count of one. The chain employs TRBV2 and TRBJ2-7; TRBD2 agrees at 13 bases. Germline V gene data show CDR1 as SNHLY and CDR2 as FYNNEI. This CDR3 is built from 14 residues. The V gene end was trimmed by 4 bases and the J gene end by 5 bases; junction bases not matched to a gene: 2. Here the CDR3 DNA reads TGTGCCAGCAGTGTAGGACTAGCGGGGGACGAGCAGTACTTC. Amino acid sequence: CASSVGLAGDEQYF.

In DNA form, the CDR3 reads TGTGCCAGTACGATCCGGGACAACTACAATGAGCAGTTCTTC. This gives the protein CASTIRDNYNEQFF. V usage is TRBV19 and J usage is TRBJ2-1; perhaps TRBD1 as D (6 bases). This CDR3 has 14 residues. CDR1 is LNHDA and CDR2 is SQIVND in the germline V gene (reference sequence). The V and J ends lost 7 bases and 3 bases respectively, with 13 bases between them. Full variable domain (rest looked up from reference TRBV19 and TRBJ2-1): DGGITQSPKYLFRKEGQNVTLSCEQNLNHDAMYWYRQDPGQGLRLIYYSQIVNDFQKGDIAEGYSVSREKKESFPLTVTSAQKNPTAFYLCASTIRDNYNEQFFGPGTRLTVL.

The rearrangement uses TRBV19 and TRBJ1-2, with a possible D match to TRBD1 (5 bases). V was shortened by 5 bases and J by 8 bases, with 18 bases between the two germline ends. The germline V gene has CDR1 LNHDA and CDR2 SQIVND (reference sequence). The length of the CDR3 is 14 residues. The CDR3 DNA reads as TGTGCCAGTAGTCCGGGGGAAGGCCTTCGGGGCTACACCTTC. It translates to CASSPGEGLRGYTF. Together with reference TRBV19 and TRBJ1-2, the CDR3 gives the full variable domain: DGGITQSPKYLFRKEGQNVTLSCEQNLNHDAMYWYRQDPGQGLRLIYYSQIVNDFQKGDIAEGYSVSREKKESFPLTVTSAQKNPTAFYLCASSPGEGLRGYTFGSGTRLTVV.

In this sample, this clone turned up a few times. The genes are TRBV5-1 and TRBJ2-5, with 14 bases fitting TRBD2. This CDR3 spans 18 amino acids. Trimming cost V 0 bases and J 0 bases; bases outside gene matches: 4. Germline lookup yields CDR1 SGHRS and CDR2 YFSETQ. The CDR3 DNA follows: TGCGCCAGCAGCTTGGGACTAGCGGGGGGGTCATACCAAGAGACCCAGTACTTC. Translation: CASSLGLAGGSYQETQYF.

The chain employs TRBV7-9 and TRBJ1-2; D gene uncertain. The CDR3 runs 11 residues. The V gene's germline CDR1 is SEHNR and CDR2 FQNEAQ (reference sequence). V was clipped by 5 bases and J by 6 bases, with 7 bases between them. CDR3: CASSVRHGYTF. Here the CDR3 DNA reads TGTGCCAGCAGCGTCAGGCATGGCTACACCTTC.

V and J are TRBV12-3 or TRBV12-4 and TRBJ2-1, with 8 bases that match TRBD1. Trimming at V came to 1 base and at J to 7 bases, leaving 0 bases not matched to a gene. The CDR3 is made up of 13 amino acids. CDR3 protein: CASSLDRGNEQFF. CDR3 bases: TGTGCCAGCAGTTTAGACAGGGGGAATGAGCAGTTCTTC.